This entry lists 32 T cell receptor beta chains sequenced from one sample in a study of a mutant IDH1 vaccine in newly diagnosed glioma (dated by TCRdb to the early 2020s). The sample's time point, from its label and the paper: week 11, during vaccination. A 20-mer mutant IDH1 peptide at 300 micrograms in Montanide made up each vaccine dose, which was injected subcutaneously together with topical imiquimod. Which antigens these TCRs recognize remains unknown. Libraries came from the immunoSEQ multiplex PCR assay. What TCRdb holds here is the immuneACCESS table cut down to in-frame rearrangements. Part of the clones is not present; checked against another copy, under half of the missing clones reflect an unresolved V gene, and the others are unexplained. Within this sample are some 59,000 clones, with about 88% of them counted one time only. The ten largest make up 1.5% to 2% of the sample. The sequences come from PBMCs, collected from a glioma patient whose treatment included an IDH1 peptide vaccine. All receptors derive from a man aged 40-49 years with glioma.

This clone was found a few times. J is TRBJ2-1 and V is TRBV5-1, with TRBD2 matching 7 bases. The CDR3 consists of 15 residues. Germline-derived CDR1 and CDR2 are SGHRS and YFSETQ. V shed 2 bases, J shed 15 bases, and the junction held 17 bases outside the gene matches. The CDR3 loop is CASSLTTSRGGSAFF. The CDR3 DNA is TGCGCCAGCAGCTTAACCACTAGCCGCGGGGGAAGCGCGTTCTTC.

The genes are TRBV6-1 and TRBJ2-1; D is unresolved. Trimming removed 2 bases at V and 15 bases at J, with 14 bases between. CDR1 is MNHNS, CDR2 SASEGT, per germline. The CDR3 has 12 residues. The CDR3: CASSEFTLTPFF. CDR3 nucleotides: TGTGCCAGCAGTGAATTCACTCTAACCCCGTTCTTC.

The chain combines TRBV6-4 with TRBJ1-3; TRBD1 is a possible D gene (5 bases). Germline values: CDR1 MRHNA, CDR2 SNTAGT. The V end was cut by 6 bases, the J end by 0 bases, with 9 bases between. The CDR3 is made up of 14 amino acids. CDR3 in DNA: TGTGCCAGCAGGATGACAGCCTCTGGAAACACCATATATTTT. Translating it yields CASRMTASGNTIYF.

This clone was counted a single time. This sequence joins TRBV7-2 and TRBJ2-5; TRBD2 aligns across 7 bases. CDR1 and CDR2 from the germline V gene are SGHTA and FQGNSA. The CDR3 loop spans 15 amino acids. With 4 bases clipped from V and 5 bases from J, the junction kept 10 bases outside the gene matches. The CDR3: CASSSGRERLETQYF. The CDR3 region has the DNA TGTGCCAGCAGCTCGGGGCGGGAGCGGTTGGAGACCCAGTACTTC. Full variable domain (missing parts from reference TRBV7-2 and TRBJ2-5): GAGVSQSPSNKVTEKGKDVELRCDPISGHTALYWYRQSLGQGLEFLIYFQGNSAPDKSGLPSDRFSAERTGGSVSTLTIQRTQQEDSAVYLCASSSGRERLETQYFGPGTRLLVL.

About this clone itself: The sample holds other DNA sequences that translate to the same CDR3. V gene TRBV5-4 combines with J gene TRBJ1-5, with D unclear. This CDR3 is 13 amino acids long. Trimming shortened V by 2 bases and J by 4 bases, and 7 bases separated the two germline ends. CDR1 is SGHNT, CDR2 YYREEE, per germline (reference sequence). CDR3 bases: TGTGCCAGCAGCTTAGGGCAGAATCAGCCCCAGCATTTT. Translation: CASSLGQNQPQHF.

This clone was counted a few times. V usage is TRBV19 and J usage is TRBJ2-2; 10 bases align to TRBD2. The CDR3 runs 14 residues. V lost 5 bases, J lost 7 bases, and 4 bases stayed unmatched. The V gene's germline CDR1 is LNHDA and CDR2 SQIVND (reference sequence). CDR3 region: CASSSGLANGELFF. The CDR3 DNA is TGTGCCAGTAGTTCGGGACTAGCGAACGGGGAGCTGTTTTTT.

This sequence joins TRBV6-5 and TRBJ2-3; 11 positions match TRBD2. This CDR3 spans 14 amino acids. CDR1 MNHEY and CDR2 SVGAGI come from the germline V gene. Losses at the gene ends were 6 bases for V and 8 bases for J; bases not matched to a gene: 7. The CDR3 DNA is TGTGCCAGCAGAATAGCGGGAGGGCCTCGTACGCAGTATTTT. It encodes CASRIAGGPRTQYF.

The chain employs TRBV10-3 and TRBJ2-2; D is perhaps TRBD1 or TRBD2 (6 bases each). The V gene lost 7 bases and the J gene lost 7 bases, with 16 bases spanning the gap. There are 14 residues in the CDR3. Germline CDR1 is ENHRY and CDR2 is SYGVKD. The CDR3, as DNA: TGTGCCATCATGAAGAGAGAGGGGGGCGGGGAGCTGTTTTTT. Translation gives CAIMKREGGGELFF.

This chain connects TRBV11-2 to TRBJ2-4; unclear D gene. The CDR3 runs 17 residues. Looked up from germline, CDR1 is SGHAT and CDR2 is FQNNGV. V was trimmed by 0 bases and J by 0 bases, leaving 12 bases between them. CDR3 DNA sequence: TGTGCCAGCAGCTTAGATCGATGGGTACTAGCCAAAAACATTCAGTACTTC. Translated, it gives CASSLDRWVLAKNIQYF.

CDR3 DNA sequence: TGTGCCAGCAGCGTAGAGACAGCTAACTATGGCTACACCTTC. It translates to CASSVETANYGYTF. This chain joins TRBV9 and TRBJ1-2; tentative D call: TRBD1 (5 bases). V was cut by 0 bases and J by 0 bases, with 6 bases left in between. The length of the CDR3 is 14 residues. Germline CDR1 and CDR2: SGDLS and YYNGEE. Combining the CDR3 with reference TRBV9 and TRBJ1-2 gives the whole variable domain DSGVTQTPKHLITATGQRVTLRCSPRSGDLSVYWYQQSLDQGLQFLIQYYNGEERAKGNILERFSAQQFPDLHSELNLSSLELGDSALYFCASSVETANYGYTFGSGTRLTVV.

This sequence joins TRBV14 and TRBJ2-7; D perhaps matches TRBD1 (6 bases). This CDR3 spans 12 amino acids. Between the trimmed V and J ends, which lost 5 bases and 4 bases, there was a span of 9 bases. Germline CDR1 SGHDN, CDR2 FVKESK. CDR3 sequence (DNA): TGTGCCAGCAGCGTTACAGGGTACGAGCAGTACGTC. Translating it yields CASSVTGYEQYV.

J is TRBJ2-7 and V is TRBV7-8; 8 bases agree with TRBD1. V lost 2 bases and J lost 5; bases outside the gene matches: 5. Per the germline V gene, CDR1 is SGHVS and CDR2 is FQNEAQ. This CDR3 is 14 amino acids long. The CDR3 DNA follows: TGTGCCAGCAGCTTATGGACAGGGAAAGACGAGCAGTACTTC. It translates to CASSLWTGKDEQYF.

The chain recombines TRBV28 with TRBJ1-2; tentatively, D is TRBD1 (5 bases). CDR1 is MDHEN and CDR2 is SYDVKM in the germline V gene. Between the trimmed V and J ends, which lost 3 bases and 4 bases, there was a span of 12 bases. CDR3 size: 14 residues. The CDR3 DNA reads TGTGCCAGCAGTTTCCGGTCAGGGACCTATGGCTACACCTTC. Its protein is CASSFRSGTYGYTF.

The rearrangement uses TRBV29-1 and TRBJ2-2; D ambiguous. Trimming left V 3 bases short and J 0 bases short, with 8 bases between. The CDR3 loop spans 14 amino acids. CDR1 is SQVTM and CDR2 is ANQGSEA in the germline V gene. As DNA, the CDR3 is TGCAGCGTTGAGGCCCCCTCGAACACCGGGGAGCTGTTTTTT. Encoded protein: CSVEAPSNTGELFF.

This clone was detected only once. This chain joins TRBV18 and TRBJ1-6, with D unresolved. Per the germline V gene, CDR1 is KGHSH and CDR2 is LQKENI. CDR3 length: 16 amino acids. Trimming removed 5 bases at V and 0 bases at J, with 11 bases between. The CDR3 is CASSNDPFSYNSPLHF. CDR3 bases: TGTGCCAGCTCAAATGACCCATTCTCCTATAATTCACCCCTCCACTTT.

A single count supports this clone. The V and J genes are TRBV10-1 and TRBJ2-7; 8 nucleotides align to TRBD1. The V and J ends lost 0 bases and 6 bases, in that order; junction bases with no gene match: 1. The CDR3 spans 13 residues. The germline V gene encodes CDR1 WNHNN and CDR2 SYGVQD (reference sequence). CDR3: CASSESTGGEQYV. CDR3 sequence (DNA): TGCGCCAGCAGTGAGTCTACAGGGGGCGAGCAGTACGTC.

The chain recombines TRBV6-6 with TRBJ1-2; 7 nucleotides line up with TRBD1. Germline V CDR1 and CDR2: MNHNY, SVGAGI (reference sequence). The CDR3 spans 16 residues. Trimming at V came to 6 bases and at J to 0 bases, leaving 10 bases not matched to a gene. DNA for the CDR3: TGTGCCAGCAGCCGAGCCGGGGACAGAGCTAACTATGGCTACACCTTC. It yields the protein CASSRAGDRANYGYTF.

The J gene is TRBJ2-1, the V gene TRBV6-1; D is ambiguous. Germline V gives CDR1 MNHNS, CDR2 SASEGT. The CDR3 loop spans 13 amino acids. Trimming cost V 2 bases and J 9 bases, with 11 bases left between them. The CDR3 loop reads CASSEISGREQFF. CDR3 DNA sequence: TGTGCCAGCAGTGAAATTTCTGGGCGTGAGCAGTTCTTC.

V is TRBV2 and J is TRBJ2-1; 7 nucleotides line up with TRBD1. Germline V gene lookup returns CDR1 SNHLY and CDR2 FYNNEI. V gave up 5 bases and J gave up 7 bases; unmatched junction bases: 5. CDR3 size: 13 residues. This chain's CDR3 is CASSSDRENEQFF. DNA of the CDR3: TGTGCCAGCAGTTCTGACAGGGAGAATGAGCAGTTCTTC.

A note on this clone: Relative to the germline gene, one junction end is altered; a read error may explain this. V is TRBV7-9 and J is TRBJ2-3; D is ambiguous. Germline CDR1 reads SEHNR; CDR2 reads FQNEAQ (reference sequence). The CDR3 is 13 residues long. This CDR3 reads CASSLTNLGDSRF. CDR3 in DNA: TGTGCCAGCAGCTTAACCAACCTTGGTGACTCCCGTTTT.

The chain is built from TRBV25-1 and TRBJ2-3; D may be TRBD1 (5 bases). The V gene's germline CDR1 is MGHDK and CDR2 SYGVNS. Deletions cut 1 base from V and 4 bases from J, with 9 bases between. The CDR3 length is 14 residues. Here the CDR3 DNA reads TGTGCCAGCAGTGAATTCGCAGGGTCAGATACGCAGTATTTT. Encoded protein: CASSEFAGSDTQYF.

This sequence joins TRBV7-9 and TRBJ2-6; no definite D call. Germline V gene lookup returns CDR1 SEHNR and CDR2 FQNEAQ (reference sequence). The length of the CDR3 is 13 residues. The V and J ends lost 5 bases and 1 base respectively, with 3 bases between them. For the CDR3, the DNA is TGTGCCAGCAGCCCATCTGGGGCCAACGTCCTGACTTTC. Residues: CASSPSGANVLTF.

Regarding this clone: A read error may account for a junction end that differs from germline. This sequence joins TRBV30 and TRBJ2-1; D is possibly TRBD2 (6 bases). This CDR3 is built from 16 residues. Germline V gene lookup returns CDR1 GTSNPN and CDR2 SVGIG (reference sequence). The CDR3 here is CAWSSGSRLSYSEQFF. The CDR3 coding sequence is TGTGCCTGGAGTAGCGGGTCGAGGCTCTCCTACAGTGAGCAGTTCTTC.

The chain couples TRBV19 to TRBJ1-2; perhaps TRBD1 as D (5 bases). The V end lost 3 bases, the J end lost 5 bases, and 13 bases lay between the germline ends. Looked up from germline, CDR1 is LNHDA and CDR2 is SQIVND (reference sequence). This CDR3 has 14 residues. CDR3 bases: TGTGCCAGTAGTATCGGGCAGGGAAGGTATGGCTACACCTTC. Translation gives CASSIGQGRYGYTF. Supplemented by reference TRBV19 and TRBJ1-2, the full variable domain reads DGGITQSPKYLFRKEGQNVTLSCEQNLNHDAMYWYRQDPGQGLRLIYYSQIVNDFQKGDIAEGYSVSREKKESFPLTVTSAQKNPTAFYLCASSIGQGRYGYTFGSGTRLTVV.

V usage is TRBV5-1 and J usage is TRBJ2-5, with D unresolved. Per the germline V gene, CDR1 is SGHRS and CDR2 is YFSETQ. Trimming stripped 2 bases from V and 5 bases from J, with 7 bases between. This CDR3 contains 12 residues. In nucleotides, the CDR3 is TGCGCCAGCAGCTTACATGGGGAGACCCAGTACTTC. Its translation is CASSLHGETQYF.

The DNA of the CDR3 is TGTGCCAGCTCACCACCAGGCTATGGCTACACCTTC. It yields the protein CASSPPGYGYTF. The chain carries TRBV18 and TRBJ1-2, with no clear D. Deletions cut 0 bases from V and 4 bases from J, with 3 bases between. Germline V CDR1 and CDR2: KGHSH, LQKENI. The CDR3 extends over 12 amino acids.

The V gene is TRBV21-1, the J gene TRBJ2-1. TRBV21-1 is classified as a pseudogene. The CDR3 is made up of 16 amino acids. The chain's CDR3 is CASSNAERDGYNEQFF. The CDR3, as DNA: TGTGCCAGCAGCAACGCGGAGAGGGACGGATACAATGAGCAGTTCTTC.

This sequence joins TRBV19 and TRBJ2-2; the D is unclear. The CDR3 covers 15 residues. V lost 3 bases and J 5 bases, leaving 13 bases between the germline ends. Germline CDR1 is LNHDA and CDR2 is SQIVND (reference sequence). CDR3 sequence reads: CASSMTTWSTGELFF. CDR3 bases: TGTGCCAGTAGTATGACAACCTGGAGTACCGGGGAGCTGTTTTTT.

The rearrangement links TRBV28 to TRBJ2-3, with D possibly matching TRBD2 (6 bases). Trimming cost V 2 bases and J 2 bases, with 11 bases left between them. The CDR3 has 15 amino acids. Germline V gene data show CDR1 as MDHEN and CDR2 as SYDVKM. The DNA for the CDR3 is TGTGCCAGCAGTTTAGGACTAACTAACACAGATACGCAGTATTTT. Protein product: CASSLGLTNTDTQYF. Drawing the rest from reference TRBV28 and TRBJ2-3, the complete variable domain is DVKVTQSSRYLVKRTGEKVFLECVQDMDHENMFWYRQDPGLGLRLIYFSYDVKMKEKGDIPEGYSVSREKKERFSLILESASTNQTSMYLCASSLGLTNTDTQYFGPGTRLTVL.

The DNA for the CDR3 is TGTGCCAGCAGTTACTCGAAGGGCAGCCCCTATGGCTACACCTTC. It codes for CASSYSKGSPYGYTF. V and J are TRBV6-5 and TRBJ1-2; the D is unclear. This CDR3 comprises 15 residues. The germline V gene encodes CDR1 MNHEY and CDR2 SVGAGI. The germline V and J ends were trimmed by 0 bases and 4 bases, with 12 bases remaining between them.

V gene TRBV16 combines with J gene TRBJ2-3; D is undetermined. V lost 2 bases and J 5 bases, leaving 8 bases between the germline ends. The CDR3 has 13 residues. CDR1 is KGHSY, CDR2 FQNENV, per germline. In DNA, the CDR3 is TGTGCCAGCAGCCAACGGAAGTTAGATACGCAGTATTTT. Protein product: CASSQRKLDTQYF.

This chain uses TRBV21-1 with TRBJ1-1. TRBV21-1 is given as a pseudogene. This CDR3 has 16 residues. CDR3 region: CASSKGVSRKNTEAFF. CDR3 bases: TGTGCCAGCAGCAAAGGGGTGAGTCGGAAAAACACTGAAGCTTTCTTT.